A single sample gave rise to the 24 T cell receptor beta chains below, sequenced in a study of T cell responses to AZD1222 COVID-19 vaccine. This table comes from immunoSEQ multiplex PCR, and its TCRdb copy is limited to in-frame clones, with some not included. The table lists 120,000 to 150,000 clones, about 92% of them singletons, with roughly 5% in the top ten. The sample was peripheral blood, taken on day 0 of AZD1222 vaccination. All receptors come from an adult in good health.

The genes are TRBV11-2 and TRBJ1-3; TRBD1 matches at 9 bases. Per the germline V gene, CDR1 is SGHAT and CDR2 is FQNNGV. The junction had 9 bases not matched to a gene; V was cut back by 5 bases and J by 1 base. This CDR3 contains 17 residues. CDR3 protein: CASSITGTGRSGNTIYF. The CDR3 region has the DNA TGTGCCAGCAGCATAACCGGGACAGGGAGATCTGGAAACACCATATATTTT.

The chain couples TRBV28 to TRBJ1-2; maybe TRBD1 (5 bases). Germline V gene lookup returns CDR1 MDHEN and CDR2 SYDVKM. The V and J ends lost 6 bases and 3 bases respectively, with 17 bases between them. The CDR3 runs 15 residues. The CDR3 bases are TGTGCCAGCAGCGCTGGGACGGTGGGAGACTATGGCTACACCTTC. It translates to CASSAGTVGDYGYTF.

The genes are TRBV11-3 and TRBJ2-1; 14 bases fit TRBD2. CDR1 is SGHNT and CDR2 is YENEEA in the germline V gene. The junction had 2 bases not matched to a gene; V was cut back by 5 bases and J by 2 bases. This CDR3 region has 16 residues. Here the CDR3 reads CASSPTSGRAYNEQFF. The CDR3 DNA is TGTGCCAGCAGCCCGACTAGCGGGAGGGCCTACAATGAGCAGTTCTTC.

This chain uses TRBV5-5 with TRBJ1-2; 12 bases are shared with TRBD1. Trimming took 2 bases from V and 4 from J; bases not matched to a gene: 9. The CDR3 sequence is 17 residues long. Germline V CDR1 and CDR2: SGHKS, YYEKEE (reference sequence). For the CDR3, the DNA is TGTGCCAGCAGCTTAAGCCGGGACAGGGGGCGAGTCTATGGCTACACCTTC. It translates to CASSLSRDRGRVYGYTF.

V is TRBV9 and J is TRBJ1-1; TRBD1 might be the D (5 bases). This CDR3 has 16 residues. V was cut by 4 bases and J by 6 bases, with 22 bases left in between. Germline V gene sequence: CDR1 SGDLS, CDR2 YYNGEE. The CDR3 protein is CASSPREGIRGAEAFF. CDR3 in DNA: TGTGCCAGCAGCCCCCGTGAGGGGATTCGGGGGGCTGAAGCTTTCTTT.

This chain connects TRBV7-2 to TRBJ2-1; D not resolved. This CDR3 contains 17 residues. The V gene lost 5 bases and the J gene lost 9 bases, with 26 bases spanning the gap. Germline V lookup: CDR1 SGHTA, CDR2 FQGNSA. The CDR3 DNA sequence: TGTGCCAGCAGCCCGATCCGCCTCCTTACCCCCCCCGGTGAGCAGTTCTTC. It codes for CASSPIRLLTPPGEQFF.

CDR3 nucleotides: TGTGCCAGCTCTTCGCATTGGGACACTGAAGCTTTCTTT. Encoded protein: CASSSHWDTEAFF. The chain carries TRBV18 and TRBJ1-1, with unresolved D. Looked up from germline, CDR1 is KGHSH and CDR2 is LQKENI. V lost 6 bases to trimming and J lost 3 bases, with 11 bases between them. The CDR3 loop spans 13 amino acids.

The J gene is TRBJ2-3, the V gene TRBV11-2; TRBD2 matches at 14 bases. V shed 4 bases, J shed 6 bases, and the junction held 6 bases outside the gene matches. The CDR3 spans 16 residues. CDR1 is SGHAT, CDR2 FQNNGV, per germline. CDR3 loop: CASSSGLAGGYDTQYF. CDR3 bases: TGTGCCAGCAGCTCCGGACTAGCGGGGGGTTATGATACGCAGTATTTT.

In nucleotides, the CDR3 is TGCGCCAGCAGCTTGCTAGCGGGAGGGCCTCTTGCCCACGAGCAGTACTTC. Amino acid sequence: CASSLLAGGPLAHEQYF. The V call is TRBV5-1, the J call TRBJ2-7; TRBD2 agrees at 12 bases. The length of the CDR3 is 17 residues. Germline CDR1 is SGHRS and CDR2 is YFSETQ. Trimming cost V 1 base and J 5 bases; bases outside gene matches: 10.

The CDR3 bases are TGTGCCAGCAGCCTCACTAGAAATGAGCAGTTCTTC. Protein product: CASSLTRNEQFF. The chain recombines TRBV3-1 (or the pseudogene TRBV3-2) with TRBJ2-1, with D possibly matching TRBD2 (5 bases). CDR1 LGHDT and CDR2 YNNKEL come from the germline V gene (reference sequence). The ends were cut back, 4 bases at V and 7 bases at J, with 8 bases in the middle. The CDR3 runs 12 residues.

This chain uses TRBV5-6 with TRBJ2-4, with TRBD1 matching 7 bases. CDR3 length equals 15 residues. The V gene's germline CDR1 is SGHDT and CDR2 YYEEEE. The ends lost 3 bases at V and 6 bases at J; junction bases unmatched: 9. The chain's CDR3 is CASSSWGQSPNIQYF. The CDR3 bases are TGTGCCAGCAGCTCGTGGGGACAGTCTCCAAACATTCAGTACTTC.

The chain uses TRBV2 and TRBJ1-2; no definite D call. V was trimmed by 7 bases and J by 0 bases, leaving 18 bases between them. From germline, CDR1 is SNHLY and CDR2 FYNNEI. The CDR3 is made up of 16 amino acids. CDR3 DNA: TGTGCCAGCAAACTGGGCGGGGATGGGTCTAACTATGGCTACACCTTC. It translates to CASKLGGDGSNYGYTF.

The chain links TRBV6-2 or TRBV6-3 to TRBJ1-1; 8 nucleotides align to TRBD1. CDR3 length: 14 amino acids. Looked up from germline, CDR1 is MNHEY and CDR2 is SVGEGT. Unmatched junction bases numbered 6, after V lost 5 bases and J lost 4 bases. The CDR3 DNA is TGTGCCAGCAGTCGGACAGGGCCGGGCACTGAAGCTTTCTTT. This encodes CASSRTGPGTEAFF.

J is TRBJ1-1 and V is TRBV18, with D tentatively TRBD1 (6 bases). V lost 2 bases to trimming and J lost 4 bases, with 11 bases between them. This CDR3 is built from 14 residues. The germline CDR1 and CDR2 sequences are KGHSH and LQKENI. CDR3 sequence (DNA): TGTGCCAGCTCACCAGGGGGCGGCGGCACTGAAGCTTTCTTT. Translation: CASSPGGGGTEAFF.

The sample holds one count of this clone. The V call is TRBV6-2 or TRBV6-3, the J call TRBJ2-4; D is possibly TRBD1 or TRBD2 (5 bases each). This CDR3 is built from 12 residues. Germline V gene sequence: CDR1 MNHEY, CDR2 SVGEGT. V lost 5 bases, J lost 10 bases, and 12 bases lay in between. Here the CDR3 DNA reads TGTGCCAGCAGTGTCCGGGGCCCTATTCAGTACTTC. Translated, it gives CASSVRGPIQYF.

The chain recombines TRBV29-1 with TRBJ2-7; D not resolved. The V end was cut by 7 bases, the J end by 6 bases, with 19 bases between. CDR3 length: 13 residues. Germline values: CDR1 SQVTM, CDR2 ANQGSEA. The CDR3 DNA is TGCAGCGCTAGGTCCCAGGAGAGACTCGAGCAGTACTTC. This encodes CSARSQERLEQYF.

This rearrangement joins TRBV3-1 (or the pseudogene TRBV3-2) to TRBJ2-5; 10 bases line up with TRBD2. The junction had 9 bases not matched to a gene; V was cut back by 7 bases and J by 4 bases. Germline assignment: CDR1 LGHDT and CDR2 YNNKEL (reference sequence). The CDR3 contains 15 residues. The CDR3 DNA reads TGTGCCAGCACCCGAATTAGCGGGAGGCCAGAGACCCAGTACTTC. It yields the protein CASTRISGRPETQYF.

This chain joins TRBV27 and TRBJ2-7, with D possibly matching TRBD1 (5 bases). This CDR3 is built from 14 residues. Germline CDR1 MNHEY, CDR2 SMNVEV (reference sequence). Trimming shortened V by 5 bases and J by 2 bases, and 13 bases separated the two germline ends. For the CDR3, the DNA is TGTGCCAGCAGTGGCAAAGGGGTCCCCTACGAGCAGTACTTC. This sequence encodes CASSGKGVPYEQYF.

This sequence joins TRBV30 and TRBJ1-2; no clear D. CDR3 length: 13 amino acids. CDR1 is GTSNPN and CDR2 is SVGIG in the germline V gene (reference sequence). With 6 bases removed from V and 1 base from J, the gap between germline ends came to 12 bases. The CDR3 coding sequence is TGTGCCTGTCCTCAGGCGGGTAACTATGGCTACACCTTC. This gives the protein CACPQAGNYGYTF.

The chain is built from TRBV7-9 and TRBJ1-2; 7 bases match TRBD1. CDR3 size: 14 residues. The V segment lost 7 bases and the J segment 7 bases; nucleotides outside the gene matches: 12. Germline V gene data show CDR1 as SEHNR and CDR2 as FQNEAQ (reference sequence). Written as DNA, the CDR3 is TGTGCCAGCAAATCAGGGGGACGGGTTAGTGGCTACACCTTC. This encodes CASKSGGRVSGYTF. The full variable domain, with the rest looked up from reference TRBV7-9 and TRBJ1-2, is DTGVSQNPRHKITKRGQNVTFRCDPISEHNRLYWYRQTLGQGPEFLTYFQNEAQLEKSRLLSDRFSAERPKGSFSTLEIQRTEQGDSAMYLCASKSGGRVSGYTFGSGTRLTVV.

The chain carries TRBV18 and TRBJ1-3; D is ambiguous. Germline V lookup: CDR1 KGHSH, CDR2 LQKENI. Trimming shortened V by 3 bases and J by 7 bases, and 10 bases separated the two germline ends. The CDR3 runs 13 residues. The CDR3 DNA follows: TGTGCCAGCTCACCCCCCGCCCGGAACACCATATATTTT. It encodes CASSPPARNTIYF. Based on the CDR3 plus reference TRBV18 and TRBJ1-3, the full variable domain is NAGVMQNPRHLVRRRGQEARLRCSPMKGHSHVYWYRQLPEEGLKFMVYLQKENIIDESGMPKERFSAEFPKEGPSILRIQQVVRGDSAAYFCASSPPARNTIYFGEGSWLTVV.

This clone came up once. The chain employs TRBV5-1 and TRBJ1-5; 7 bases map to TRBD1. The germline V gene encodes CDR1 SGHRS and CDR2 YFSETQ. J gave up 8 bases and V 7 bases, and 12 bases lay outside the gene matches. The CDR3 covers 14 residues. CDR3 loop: CASAKTGLSEPQHF. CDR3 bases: TGCGCCAGCGCGAAGACAGGGTTGTCGGAGCCCCAGCATTTT.

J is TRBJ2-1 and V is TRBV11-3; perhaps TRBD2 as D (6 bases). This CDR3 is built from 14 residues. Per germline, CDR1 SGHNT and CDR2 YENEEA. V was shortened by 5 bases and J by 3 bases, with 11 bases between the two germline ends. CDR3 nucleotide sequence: TGTGCCAGCAGCCCCGGGACTGGCTACAATGAGCAGTTCTTC. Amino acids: CASSPGTGYNEQFF.

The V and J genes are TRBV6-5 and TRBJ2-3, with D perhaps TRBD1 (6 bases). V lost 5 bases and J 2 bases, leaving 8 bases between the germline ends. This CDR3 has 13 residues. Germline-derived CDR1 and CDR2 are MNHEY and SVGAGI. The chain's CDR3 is CASSRDNTDTQYF. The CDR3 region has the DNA TGTGCCAGCAGTCGGGACAACACAGATACGCAGTATTTT.